This T cell receptor (beta chain) derives from a study of glioma-infiltrating T cells. Amplification of TCR alpha and beta CDR3 regions from RNA used iRepertoire nested multiplex PCR. Input was 100-400 ng of tissue mRNA or PBMC total RNA. TCRdb reprocessed the multiplex PCR reads via MiXCR and lists one record per CDR3 protein. In the table there are 90,000 or so distinct CDR3 sequences, approximately 40% of which are singletons. Study-wide findings and caveats: Tissue and blood shared very few CDR3 sequences.

Details on this clonotype: Its antigen is undetermined.

The sequencing sample was made of glioma tissue, nonneoplastic brain tissue, or PBMCs (not recorded which). This sequence was found in a human donor with low-grade glioma or glioblastoma, undergoing nonglioma brain surgery, or in good health (not recorded which).

CDR3 DNA sequence: TGTGCCAGCAGTTTTGTAGCGGGGGGTAATTTGGAGACCCAGTACTTC. Its protein product is CASSFVAGGNLETQYF. V is TRBV6-1 and J is TRBJ2-5, with 10 bases that match TRBD2. Germline V gives CDR1 MNHNS, CDR2 SASEGT. The V segment lost 5 bases and the J segment 5 bases; nucleotides outside the gene matches: 11. This CDR3 is 16 amino acids long.